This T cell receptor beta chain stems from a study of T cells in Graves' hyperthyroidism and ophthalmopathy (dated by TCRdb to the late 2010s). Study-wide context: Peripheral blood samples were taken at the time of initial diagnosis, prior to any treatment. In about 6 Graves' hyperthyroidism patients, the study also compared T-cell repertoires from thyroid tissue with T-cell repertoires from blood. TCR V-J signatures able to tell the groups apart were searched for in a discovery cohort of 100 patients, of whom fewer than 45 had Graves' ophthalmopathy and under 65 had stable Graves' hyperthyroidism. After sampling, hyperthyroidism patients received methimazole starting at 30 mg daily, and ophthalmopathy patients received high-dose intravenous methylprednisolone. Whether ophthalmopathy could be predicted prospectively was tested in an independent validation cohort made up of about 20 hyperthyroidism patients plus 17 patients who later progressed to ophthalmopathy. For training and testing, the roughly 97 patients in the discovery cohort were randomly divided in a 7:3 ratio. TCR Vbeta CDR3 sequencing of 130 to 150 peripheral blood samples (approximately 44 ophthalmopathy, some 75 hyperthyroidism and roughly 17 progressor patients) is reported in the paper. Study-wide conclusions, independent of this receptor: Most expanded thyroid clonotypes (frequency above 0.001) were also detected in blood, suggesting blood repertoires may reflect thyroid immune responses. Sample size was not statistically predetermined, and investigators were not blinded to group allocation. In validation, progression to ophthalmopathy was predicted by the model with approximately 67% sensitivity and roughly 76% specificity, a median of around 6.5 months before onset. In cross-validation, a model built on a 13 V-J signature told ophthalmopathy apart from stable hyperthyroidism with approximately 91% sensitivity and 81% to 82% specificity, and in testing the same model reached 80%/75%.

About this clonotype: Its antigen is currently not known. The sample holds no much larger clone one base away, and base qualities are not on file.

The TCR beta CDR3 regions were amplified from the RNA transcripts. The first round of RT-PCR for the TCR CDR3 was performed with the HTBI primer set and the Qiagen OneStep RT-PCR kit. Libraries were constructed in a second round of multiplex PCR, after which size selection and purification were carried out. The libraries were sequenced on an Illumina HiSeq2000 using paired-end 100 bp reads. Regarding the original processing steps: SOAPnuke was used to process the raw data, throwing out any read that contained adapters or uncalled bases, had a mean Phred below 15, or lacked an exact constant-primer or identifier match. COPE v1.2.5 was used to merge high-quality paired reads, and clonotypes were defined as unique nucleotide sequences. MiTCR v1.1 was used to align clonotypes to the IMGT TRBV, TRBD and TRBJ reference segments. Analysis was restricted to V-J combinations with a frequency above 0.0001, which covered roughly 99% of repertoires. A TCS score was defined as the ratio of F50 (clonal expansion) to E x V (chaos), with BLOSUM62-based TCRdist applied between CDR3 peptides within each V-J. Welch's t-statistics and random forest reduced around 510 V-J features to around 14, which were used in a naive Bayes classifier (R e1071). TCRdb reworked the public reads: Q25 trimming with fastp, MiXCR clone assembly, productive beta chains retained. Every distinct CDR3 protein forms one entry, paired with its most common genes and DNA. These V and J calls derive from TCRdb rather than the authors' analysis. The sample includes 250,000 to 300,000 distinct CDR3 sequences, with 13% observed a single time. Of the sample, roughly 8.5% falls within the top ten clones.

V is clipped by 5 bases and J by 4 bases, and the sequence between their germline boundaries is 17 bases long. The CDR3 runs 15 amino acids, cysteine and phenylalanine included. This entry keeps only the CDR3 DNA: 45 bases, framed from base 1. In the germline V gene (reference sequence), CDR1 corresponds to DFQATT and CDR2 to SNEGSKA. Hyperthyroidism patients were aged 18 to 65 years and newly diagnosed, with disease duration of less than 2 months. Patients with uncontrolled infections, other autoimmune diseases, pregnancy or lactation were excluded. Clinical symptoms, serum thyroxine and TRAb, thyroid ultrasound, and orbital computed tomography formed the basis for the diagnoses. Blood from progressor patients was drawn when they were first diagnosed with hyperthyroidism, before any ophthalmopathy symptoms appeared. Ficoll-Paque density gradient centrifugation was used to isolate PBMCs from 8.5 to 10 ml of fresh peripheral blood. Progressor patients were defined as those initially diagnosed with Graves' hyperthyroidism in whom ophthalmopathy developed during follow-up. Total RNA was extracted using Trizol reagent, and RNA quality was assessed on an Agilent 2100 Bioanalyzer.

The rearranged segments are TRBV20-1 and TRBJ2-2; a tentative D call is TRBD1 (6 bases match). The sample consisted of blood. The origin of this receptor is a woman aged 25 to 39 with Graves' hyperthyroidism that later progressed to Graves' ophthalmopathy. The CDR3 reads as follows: CSASRWAGVTGELFF. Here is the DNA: TGCAGTGCTTCTAGGTGGGCAGGGGTCACCGGGGAGCTGTTTTTT.